The source of this T cell receptor beta chain is a study of blood T cell repertoires in COVID-19. The wider study: Spain, Italy and the United States supplied samples that represented acute and convalescent COVID-19. The cDNA or gDNA used as material had been derived from T cells, B-cell-depleted T cells, or PBMCs.

Enrolled through a virtual design, the participants were between 18 and 89 years of age and came from some 25 US areas. V was pared by 6 bases and J by 6 bases, with 5 bases of the junction left unmatched. The CDR3 covers 14 residues. Germline CDR1 MNHEY, CDR2 SVGAGI. Original analysis: Amplification of reference gene primers was used by the study to estimate nucleated cell counts. The repertoire was sequenced with immunoSEQ multiplex PCR; TCRdb's copy has only in-frame clones and lacks some. For V, J and clone size, that table is used; D and trimming come from the DNA. The repertoire includes 350,000 to 500,000 clones, more than 70% of them detected once, and approximately 1.5% sits in the top ten.

The sequenced material came from PBMCs or T cells enriched from blood (not recorded which). This receptor was obtained from a woman younger than 35 who had been exposed to COVID-19. This chain connects TRBV6-5 to TRBJ2-1; 10 positions agree with TRBD2. The DNA for the CDR3 is TGTGCCAGCAGCAAGCGGGAGGGGGGCAATGAGCAGTTCTTC. It yields the protein CASSKREGGNEQFF.